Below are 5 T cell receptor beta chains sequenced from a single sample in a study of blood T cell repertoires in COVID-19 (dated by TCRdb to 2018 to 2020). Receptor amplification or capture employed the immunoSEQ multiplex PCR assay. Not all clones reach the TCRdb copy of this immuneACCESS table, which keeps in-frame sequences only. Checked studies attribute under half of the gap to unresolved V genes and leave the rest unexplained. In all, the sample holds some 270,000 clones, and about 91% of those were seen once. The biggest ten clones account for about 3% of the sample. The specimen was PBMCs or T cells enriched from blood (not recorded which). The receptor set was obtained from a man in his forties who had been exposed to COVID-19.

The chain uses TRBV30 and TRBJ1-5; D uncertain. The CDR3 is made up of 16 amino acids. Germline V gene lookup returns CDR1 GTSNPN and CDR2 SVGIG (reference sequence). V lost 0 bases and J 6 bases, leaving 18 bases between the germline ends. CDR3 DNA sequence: TGTGCCTGGAGTGTTTTTGGGCCCGCCGGCAGTCAGCCCCAGCATTTT. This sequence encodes CAWSVFGPAGSQPQHF.

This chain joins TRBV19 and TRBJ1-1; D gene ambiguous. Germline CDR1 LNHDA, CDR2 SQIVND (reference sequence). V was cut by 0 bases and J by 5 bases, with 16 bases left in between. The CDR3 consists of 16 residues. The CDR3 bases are TGTGCCAGTAGTATAGATGGGCTGTCCCCGTGGACTGAAGCTTTCTTT. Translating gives CASSIDGLSPWTEAFF.

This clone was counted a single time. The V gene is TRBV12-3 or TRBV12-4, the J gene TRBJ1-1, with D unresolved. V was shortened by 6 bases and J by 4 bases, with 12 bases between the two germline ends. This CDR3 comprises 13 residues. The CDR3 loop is CASSLIRGTEAFF. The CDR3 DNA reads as TGTGCCAGCAGCTTGATCCGGGGCACTGAAGCTTTCTTT.

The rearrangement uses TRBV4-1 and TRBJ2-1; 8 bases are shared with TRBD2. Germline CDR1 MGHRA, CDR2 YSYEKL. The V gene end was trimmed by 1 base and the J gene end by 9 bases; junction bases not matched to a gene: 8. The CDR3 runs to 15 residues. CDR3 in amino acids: CASSQAAGVKLEQFF. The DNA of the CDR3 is TGCGCCAGCAGCCAAGCAGCGGGAGTCAAGCTTGAGCAGTTCTTC.

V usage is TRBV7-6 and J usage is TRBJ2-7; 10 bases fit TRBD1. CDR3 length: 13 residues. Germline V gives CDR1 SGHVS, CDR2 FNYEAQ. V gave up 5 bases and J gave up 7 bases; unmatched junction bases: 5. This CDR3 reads CASSLDRGNEQYF. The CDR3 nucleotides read TGTGCCAGCAGCCTGGACAGGGGGAATGAGCAGTACTTC.